This T cell receptor (beta chain) is drawn from a study of T-cell reconstitution after alpha-beta-depleted transplantation in children. The CDR3 totals 14 residues. Trimming left V 5 bases short and J 12 bases short, with 20 bases between. Unique molecular identifiers were incorporated when the TCRbeta library was constructed. TCRdb passed the PCR reads through MiXCR, listing each CDR3 protein once. The sample yields hundreds of thousands of distinct CDR3 sequences, 9.5% to 13% seen once. This chain joins TRBV12-3 or TRBV12-4 and TRBJ2-4; possibly TRBD1 for D (5 bases). The sequenced sample was PBMCs, obtained before TCRalphabeta/CD19-depleted stem cell transplant. The receptor's source is a boy younger than two with acute myeloid leukemia, due to receive a stem cell transplant. In DNA, the CDR3 is TGTGCCAGCAGTCCCCAACAGGTCCCAACGGGTCAGTACTTC. Its translation is CASSPQQVPTGQYF.